The rows below give T cell receptor beta chains drawn from one sample of a study of CD8 T cells in ankylosing spondylitis. TCRdb processed the 5' RACE reads anew with MiXCR; each CDR3 protein has one entry. The table shows around 770,000 distinct CDR3 sequences, with 10% to 15% occurring only once. The sequenced sample was blood, either unsorted or a sorted T cell fraction (not recorded which). These receptor sequences come from a male donor with ankylosing spondylitis. Both conserved end residues are trimmed from each CDR3. Only part of the rows carry a size: once, few, many, or a class if the clone is expanded.

V gene: TRBV10-3; clone size: .; J gene: TRBJ1-2; CDR3 protein: AISEDKVGADT
V gene: TRBV4-1; clone size: few; J gene: TRBJ2-1; CDR3 protein: ASSHPSGGIGRSYNEQF
V gene: TRBV11-2; clone size: few; J gene: TRBJ1-5; CDR3 protein: ASSSRVGENQPQH
V gene: TRBV5-1; clone size: many; J gene: TRBJ1-2; CDR3 protein: ASSGEGYGYT
V gene: TRBV6-2/TRBV6-3; clone size: many; J gene: TRBJ2-7; CDR3 protein: ASTTGGYEQY
V gene: TRBV7-2; clone size: .; J gene: TRBJ1-4; CDR3 protein: ASSDETGNGEKLF
V gene: TRBV5-6; clone size: few; J gene: TRBJ2-3; CDR3 protein: ASRLAGGPSDTQY
V gene: TRBV7-2; clone size: .; J gene: TRBJ2-1; CDR3 protein: ASSLEGRVSYNEQF
V gene: TRBV6-2/TRBV6-3; clone size: .; J gene: TRBJ1-2; CDR3 protein: ASSYDRDLGYT
V gene: TRBV20-1; clone size: .; J gene: TRBJ1-5; CDR3 protein: SARGQGEQPQH
V gene: TRBV12-3/TRBV12-4; clone size: few; J gene: TRBJ2-5; CDR3 protein: ASVKGLQETQY
V gene: TRBV5-1; clone size: many; J gene: TRBJ2-2; CDR3 protein: ASSQAATGELF
V gene: TRBV20-1; clone size: few; J gene: TRBJ2-7; CDR3 protein: SAGDRGAYEQY
V gene: TRBV11-2; clone size: few; J gene: TRBJ2-5; CDR3 protein: ASSLTGAGGGETQY
V gene: TRBV20-1; clone size: many; J gene: TRBJ1-5; CDR3 protein: SASRVNQPQH
V gene: TRBV12-3/TRBV12-4; clone size: .; J gene: TRBJ1-1; CDR3 protein: ASTLQVWNTEAF
V gene: TRBV12-3/TRBV12-4; clone size: many; J gene: TRBJ2-5; CDR3 protein: ASRRGVGETQY
V gene: TRBV6-2/TRBV6-3; clone size: .; J gene: TRBJ2-3; CDR3 protein: ASSPWTSGTRTDTQY
V gene: TRBV7-7; clone size: .; J gene: TRBJ1-2; CDR3 protein: ASSPVRDTLPYGYT
V gene: TRBV12-3/TRBV12-4; clone size: .; J gene: TRBJ2-1; CDR3 protein: ASSLTAGTTDEQF
V gene: TRBV7-9; clone size: .; J gene: TRBJ1-1; CDR3 protein: ASVPARGAF
V gene: TRBV12-3/TRBV12-4; clone size: .; J gene: TRBJ2-4; CDR3 protein: ASSDRNLNIQY
V gene: TRBV15; clone size: .; J gene: TRBJ2-7; CDR3 protein: ATSRDGHYEQY
V gene: TRBV20-1; clone size: few; J gene: TRBJ2-2; CDR3 protein: SAPRNRGTGELF
V gene: TRBV28; clone size: few; J gene: TRBJ2-1; CDR3 protein: AIGRGGYNEQF
V gene: TRBV15; clone size: few; J gene: TRBJ2-5; CDR3 protein: ATSRGRSGETQY
V gene: TRBV7-9; clone size: .; J gene: TRBJ2-1; CDR3 protein: ASSLMSRRDEQF
V gene: TRBV7-2; clone size: few; J gene: TRBJ1-6; CDR3 protein: ASSLNRGASPLH
V gene: TRBV4-2; clone size: many; J gene: TRBJ1-1; CDR3 protein: ASSRRTGDITEAF
V gene: TRBV6-1; clone size: .; J gene: TRBJ1-1; CDR3 protein: ASRPPPGRAGTEAF
V gene: TRBV29-1; clone size: many; J gene: TRBJ2-6; CDR3 protein: SAFTGGPSSGANVLT
V gene: TRBV7-8; clone size: few; J gene: TRBJ1-2; CDR3 protein: ASSSTGMTYGYT
V gene: TRBV29-1; clone size: few; J gene: TRBJ1-4; CDR3 protein: SGQVEEKLF
V gene: TRBV9; clone size: many; J gene: TRBJ2-2; CDR3 protein: ASSVSGTGELF
V gene: TRBV7-2; clone size: few; J gene: TRBJ2-5; CDR3 protein: ASSLVGGLQETQY
V gene: TRBV7-9; clone size: .; J gene: TRBJ2-5; CDR3 protein: ASSLRGQPQETQY
V gene: TRBV5-1; clone size: many; J gene: TRBJ1-5; CDR3 protein: ASSFWPNQPQH
V gene: TRBV6-2/TRBV6-3; clone size: .; J gene: TRBJ2-1; CDR3 protein: ASRRQGGRYYNEQF
V gene: TRBV11-1; clone size: many; J gene: TRBJ1-1; CDR3 protein: ASSVRWAANTEAF
V gene: TRBV20-1; clone size: .; J gene: TRBJ1-1; CDR3 protein: SALSGGNTEAF
V gene: TRBV4-3; clone size: few; J gene: TRBJ2-1; CDR3 protein: ASSLVGTGANEQF
V gene: TRBV29-1; clone size: .; J gene: TRBJ2-1; CDR3 protein: SGYATSGPYNEQF
V gene: TRBV27; clone size: .; J gene: TRBJ2-7; CDR3 protein: AQGTFDYEQY
V gene: TRBV5-1; clone size: .; J gene: TRBJ2-1; CDR3 protein: ASSAGTEGNEQF
V gene: TRBV3-1; clone size: few; J gene: TRBJ1-1; CDR3 protein: ASSQGQGSSRWYTEAF
V gene: TRBV3-1; clone size: .; J gene: TRBJ2-2; CDR3 protein: ASSHVGREPKELF
V gene: TRBV20-1; clone size: few; J gene: TRBJ2-1; CDR3 protein: SVLRGGTYNEQF
V gene: TRBV7-9; clone size: .; J gene: TRBJ2-1; CDR3 protein: ASSLDLRPHNEQF